This T cell receptor (beta chain) stems from a study of beta chain features in type 1 diabetes. For the study at large: The number of sorted cells examined across all samples was 107,917,701. The study's findings and limits: Within each of all four CD4+ subsets, Type 1 diabetes patients had TCRB CDR3s that were moderately but significantly shorter.

The V end lost 5 bases, the J end lost 6 bases, and 10 bases lay between the germline ends. CDR3 length: 12 amino acids. Germline V lookup: CDR1 MNHEY, CDR2 SVGAGI. This clone has more than one count but fewer than ten. Its antigen is as yet unknown. Expressed TCRB transcripts got sequenced, as all isolated RNA was reverse transcribed. Using immunoSEQ multiplex PCR, the repertoire was profiled, and TCRdb retains in-frame clones only, with some absent. The repertoire holds 600,000 or so clones, under 15% seen once, with about 0.11% in the top ten. Naive, central memory, regulatory and stem cell-like memory cells within the CD4+ compartment were sorted using CD45RO/CCR7/CD25/CD127/CD95/CD27.

The sample comprised naive CD4+ T cells from blood. The sequence derives from a man aged 25-45 years with type 1 diabetes. The rearrangement joins TRBV6-5 to TRBJ1-1, with a tentative D call TRBD1 (5 bases). CDR3 protein: CASSEGEAEAFF. CDR3 in DNA: TGTGCCAGCAGTGAAGGGGAGGCTGAAGCTTTCTTT.